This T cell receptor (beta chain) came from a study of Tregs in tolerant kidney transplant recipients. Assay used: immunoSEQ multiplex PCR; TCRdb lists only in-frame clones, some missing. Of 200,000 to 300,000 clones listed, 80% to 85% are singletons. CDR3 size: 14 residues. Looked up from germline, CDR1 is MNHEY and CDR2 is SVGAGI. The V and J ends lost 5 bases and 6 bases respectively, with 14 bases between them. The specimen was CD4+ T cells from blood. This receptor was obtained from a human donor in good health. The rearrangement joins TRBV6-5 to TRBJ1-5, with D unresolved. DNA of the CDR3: TGTGCCAGCAGTGAACAGCTCCAAGGTCAGCCCCAGCATTTT. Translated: CASSEQLQGQPQHF.